This T cell receptor beta chain was observed in a study of OX40 agonist ivuxolimab in advanced cancers. Overall study context: Cancers in dose escalation were hepatocellular, melanoma, renal cell and head and neck. Study-level points and caveats: Within 6 weeks, CD4+ and CD8+ blood T cells expanded clonally at 0.1 to 3.0 mg/kg. People who partly responded at 0.1-3.0 mg/kg had some of the least clonal expansion seen.

About this clone: Its antigen is unidentified.

Libraries were prepared by immunoSEQ multiplex PCR; TCRdb keeps only in-frame clonotypes and omits some of them. Of about 83,000 clones in the sample, about 90% were seen once. Patients had blood sampled at baseline and again on cycle 4 day 1 and cycle 7 day 1. Germline CDR1 is MDHEN and CDR2 is SYDVKM. There are 17 residues in the CDR3. Trimming removed 0 bases from V and 4 bases from J, with 18 bases in between. V gene TRBV28 combines with J gene TRBJ1-2, with a tentative D call TRBD1 (6 bases). The TCR sequence derives from an adult with an advanced solid tumor such as melanoma, head and neck, liver or kidney cancer. The sequences come from CD4+ or CD8+ T cells sorted from blood, collected in a trial of the OX40 agonist ivuxolimab. The CDR3 DNA reads as TGTGCCAGCAGTTTATGCTTTGACAGGAGGCTTATCTATGGCTACACCTTC. Translating it yields CASSLCFDRRLIYGYTF.